This T cell receptor (beta chain) was captured by sequencing in a study of Ad26.COV2.S vaccination and SARS-CoV-2 variants. The protocol was immunoSEQ multiplex PCR, while the TCRdb copy is restricted to in-frame clones and leaves out a portion. The sample includes 350,000 to 500,000 clones, less than 95% of them seen just once. Treatment denoted: some 20 received Ad26.COV2.S at low or high dose, single or two shots; roughly 5 received placebo; per-sample allocation not given. The investigators took samples on day 63 after the first vaccine or placebo injection. In Boston, the donor was an adult between 18-55 years of age. Germline values: CDR1 SGHAT, CDR2 FQNNGV. This CDR3 spans 11 amino acids. V lost 6 bases to trimming and J lost 2 bases, with 3 bases between them. As concerns this clone: Additional DNA sequences in this sample encode the identical CDR3.

The material sequenced was peripheral blood, taken in a trial of Ad26.COV2.S vaccine versus placebo. This sequence originates from a person between 18 and 59 years old who received the Ad26.COV2.S COVID-19 vaccine or a placebo. The V and J genes are TRBV11-2 and TRBJ2-3; no definite D call. The chain's CDR3 is CASSLTDTQYF. CDR3 DNA sequence: TGTGCCAGCAGTCTCACAGATACGCAGTATTTT.